This is a list of T cell receptor beta chains from one sample in a study of cytomegalovirus exposure and HLA in healthy donors. The assay was immunoSEQ multiplex PCR, and TCRdb's table has in-frame clones only and misses some. The profile shows 100,000 to 120,000 clones, about three quarters of them singletons. Input material: PBMCs. The receptor source for this set is a woman aged 25 to 45 in good health and CMV-seronegative. Both conserved end residues are part of each CDR3. The D gene is left open where the match is weak. Where a row states a size, it is once, few, many or the class of an expanded clone; other rows omit it.

j_call,clone_size,v_call,d_call,cdr3_nt,cdr3_aa
TRBJ1-5,-,TRBV7-9,-,TGTGCCAGCAGCTTTGGGGCTGGGCCAACCAATCAGCCCCAGCATTTT,CASSFGAGPTNQPQHF
TRBJ1-4,-,TRBV30,-,TGTGCCTGGAGCAGTTTTGGTCCTAATGAAAAACTGTTTTTT,CAWSSFGPNEKLFF
TRBJ2-3,-,TRBV11-3,TRBD2,TGTGCCAGCAGCTTAGGACTAGCGGATTCAGATACGCAGTATTTT,CASSLGLADSDTQYF
TRBJ2-7,-,TRBV5-1,-,TGCGCCAGCAGCTTGGCCGGACAGTCCTACGAGCAGTACTTC,CASSLAGQSYEQYF
TRBJ1-4,-,TRBV7-9,TRBD1,TGTGCCAGCAGCACCGGGACAGGGTTCGAAAAACTGTTTTTT,CASSTGTGFEKLFF
TRBJ2-1,-,TRBV29-1,-,TGCAGCGTTATTCCAACGGACAATGAGCAGTTCTTC,CSVIPTDNEQFF
TRBJ1-2,-,TRBV27,TRBD1,TGTGCCAGCAGTCCGACAGGGCCCTATGGCTACACCTTC,CASSPTGPYGYTF
TRBJ1-1,-,TRBV18,TRBD1,TGTGCCAGCTCACCACTGGGACAGGTGAACACTGAAGCTTTCTTT,CASSPLGQVNTEAFF
TRBJ2-1,-,TRBV7-9,-,TGTGCCAGCAGCACCGATGACATCACCAACGCCGCGGAGCAGTTCTTC,CASSTDDITNAAEQFF
TRBJ2-4,-,TRBV6-1,-,TGTGCCAGCAGTTCGGGAATCATTCAGTACTTC,CASSSGIIQYF
TRBJ2-7,once,TRBV9,-,TGTGCCAGCAGCGGGGGACTCACCTCCTACGAGCAGTACTTC,CASSGGLTSYEQYF
TRBJ1-4,few,TRBV29-1,-,TGCAGCGTTGAAGAGGCCACAGGGAGACTGTTTTTT,CSVEEATGRLFF
TRBJ2-7,few,TRBV14,-,TGTGCCAGCAGCCCCTCGGGAGGACAGTTCGAGCAGTACTTC,CASSPSGGQFEQYF
TRBJ2-1,-,TRBV5-1,TRBD1,TGCGCCAGCAGCTTGGAGTACAGGGGGCCCCATGAGCAGTTCTTC,CASSLEYRGPHEQFF
TRBJ1-6,-,TRBV28,-,TGTGCCAGCACCACGGGGAATTCACCCCTCCACTTT,CASTTGNSPLHF
TRBJ2-7,-,TRBV4-2,-,TGTGCCAGCAGCGACAGGTCCTACGAGCAGTACTTC,CASSDRSYEQYF
TRBJ2-5,few,TRBV5-6,TRBD2,TGTGCCAGCATAGGTTTCGTGGCGCTAGCGGGGTACCAAGAGACCCAGTACTTC,CASIGFVALAGYQETQYF
TRBJ2-7,-,TRBV27,TRBD1,TGTGCCAGCAAGGGGGAGACCAGGGGGCTCGAGCAGTACTTC,CASKGETRGLEQYF
TRBJ2-1,-,TRBV7-6,TRBD2,TGTGCCAGCAGCCTAAGCGGGATGATGGATGAGCAGTTCTTC,CASSLSGMMDEQFF
TRBJ2-7,-,TRBV7-2,TRBD2,TGTGCCAGCAGCGAGCACAGGAGCGGGGGGCCCTACGAGCAGTACTTC,CASSEHRSGGPYEQYF
TRBJ2-7,-,TRBV11-2,TRBD2,TGTGCCAGCAGCGGAAGACTAGCGGGGTCCTACGAGCAGTACTTC,CASSGRLAGSYEQYF
TRBJ2-7,-,TRBV14,TRBD1,TGTGCCAGCAGCCAACAAAGGGGGCGCGGAAACTACGAGCAGTACTTC,CASSQQRGRGNYEQYF
TRBJ1-2,-,TRBV29-1,TRBD1,TGCAGCGTTGAAGGTCAGGGGGCCCTCTATGGCTACACCTTC,CSVEGQGALYGYTF
TRBJ1-2,-,TRBV28,-,TGTGCCAGCATTAGCTGGACAGAGTATGGCTACACCTTC,CASISWTEYGYTF
TRBJ1-3,-,TRBV29-1,-,TGCAGCGTACGACTCCTTTCTGGAAACACCATATATTTT,CSVRLLSGNTIYF